Shown below are 13 T cell receptor beta chains from a single sample sequenced in a study of blood T cell repertoires in COVID-19. The data were produced by immunoSEQ multiplex PCR, yet TCRdb's version contains in-frame clones alone and is incomplete. The table lists fewer than 400,000 clones, 75% to 90% of them singletons. Sequenced material: PBMCs or T cells enriched from blood (not recorded which). These receptors were obtained from a man in his sixties who had recovered from COVID-19.

The chain joins TRBV7-2 to TRBJ2-7; 7 bases align to TRBD1. CDR3 length: 15 residues. Germline values: CDR1 SGHTA, CDR2 FQGNSA. Trimming removed 5 bases from V and 4 bases from J; junction bases left unmatched: 11. CDR3 nucleotide sequence: TGTGCCAGCAGCCCTCTGGGACAGACCCGTTACGAGCAGTACTTC. Protein product: CASSPLGQTRYEQYF. The full variable domain, completed using reference TRBV7-2 and TRBJ2-7, is GAGVSQSPSNKVTEKGKDVELRCDPISGHTALYWYRQSLGQGLEFLIYFQGNSAPDKSGLPSDRFSAERTGGSVSTLTIQRTQQEDSAVYLCASSPLGQTRYEQYFGPGTRLTVT.

The chain recombines TRBV27 with TRBJ2-1, with TRBD1 identical over 10 bases. The V gene's germline CDR1 is MNHEY and CDR2 SMNVEV (reference sequence). After removal of 5 bases from V and 8 bases from J, the junction contained 6 bases not matched to a gene. This CDR3 is 14 amino acids long. The DNA of the CDR3 is TGTGCCAGCAGTCTCGACAGGGGGCCGTATGAGCAGTTCTTC. This sequence encodes CASSLDRGPYEQFF.

The genes are TRBV5-1 and TRBJ2-2; TRBD1 matches at 10 bases. CDR1 is SGHRS and CDR2 is YFSETQ in the germline V gene. This CDR3 has 15 amino acids. V gave up 4 bases and J gave up 7 bases; unmatched junction bases: 7. CDR3 nucleotide sequence: TGCGCCAGCAGCCCCGACAGGGGGCGGATCGGGGAGCTGTTTTTT. Its translation: CASSPDRGRIGELFF.

The CDR3 sequence: CASRLTSAHNEQFF. The CDR3 DNA reads TGTGCCAGCAGATTAACTAGCGCTCACAATGAGCAGTTCTTC. The genes are TRBV28 and TRBJ2-1; 7 positions match TRBD2. The germline V gene has CDR1 MDHEN and CDR2 SYDVKM. Unmatched junction bases numbered 7, after V lost 6 bases and J lost 5 bases. The CDR3 consists of 14 residues.

V is TRBV9 and J is TRBJ2-3; 7 positions agree with TRBD2. The CDR3 loop spans 16 amino acids. CDR1 and CDR2 (germline): SGDLS, YYNGEE. Trimming took 0 bases from V and 0 from J; bases not matched to a gene: 4. CDR3 sequence reads: CASSVVGGTSTDTQYF. The CDR3 DNA reads as TGTGCCAGCAGCGTAGTGGGGGGGACTAGCACAGATACGCAGTATTTT. The entire variable domain, with the rest obtained from reference TRBV9 and TRBJ2-3, is as follows: DSGVTQTPKHLITATGQRVTLRCSPRSGDLSVYWYQQSLDQGLQFLIQYYNGEERAKGNILERFSAQQFPDLHSELNLSSLELGDSALYFCASSVVGGTSTDTQYFGPGTRLTVL.

The chain has TRBV27 and TRBJ1-2; 8 positions match TRBD1. The CDR3 extends over 14 amino acids. Germline trimming cut 5 bases from V and 6 bases from J; bases unmatched to any gene: 8. Germline values: CDR1 MNHEY, CDR2 SMNVEV (reference sequence). CDR3 DNA: TGTGCCAGCAGTCTAATCGGGACAGGTCATGGCTACACCTTC. Translation gives CASSLIGTGHGYTF.

The rearrangement joins TRBV2 to TRBJ1-3; TRBD1 might be the D (5 bases). The CDR3 consists of 17 residues. CDR1 is SNHLY and CDR2 is FYNNEI in the germline V gene. Trimming pared 6 bases from V and 0 bases from J, leaving 18 bases between. CDR3 sequence: CASSPRVVRGSGNTIYF. DNA for the CDR3: TGTGCCAGCAGCCCCAGGGTGGTGAGAGGCTCTGGAAACACCATATATTTT.

DNA of the CDR3: TGTGCCAGCAGTTTGAGAGAGACCCAGTACTTC. Residues: CASSLRETQYF. The rearrangement links TRBV2 to TRBJ2-5; D gene ambiguous. V was cut by 5 bases and J by 4 bases, with 5 bases left in between. The CDR3 contains 11 residues. Germline loops: CDR1 SNHLY, CDR2 FYNNEI. Complete variable domain (other parts from reference TRBV2 and TRBJ2-5): EPEVTQTPSHQVTQMGQEVILRCVPISNHLYFYWYRQILGQKVEFLVSFYNNEISEKSEIFDDQFSVERPDGSNFTLKIRSTKLEDSAMYFCASSLRETQYFGPGTRLLVL.

The V and J genes are TRBV6-5 and TRBJ2-2; a weak D match, TRBD1 (6 bases). V lost 4 bases and J lost 3, with 15 bases in between. The CDR3 spans 16 residues. The germline gives CDR1 MNHEY, CDR2 SVGAGI. This chain's CDR3 is CASSSPRDTYTGELFF. For the CDR3, the DNA is TGTGCCAGCAGTTCCCCACGGGACACCTACACCGGGGAGCTGTTTTTT.

The V gene is TRBV7-3, the J gene TRBJ2-2; 7 bases fit TRBD1. V trimming: 3 bases; J trimming: 0 bases; junction bases outside the gene matches: 1. The CDR3 runs to 15 residues. From germline, CDR1 is SGHTA and CDR2 FQGTGA. CDR3 protein: CASSLGTANTGELFF. DNA for the CDR3: TGTGCCAGCAGCTTGGGGACAGCGAACACCGGGGAGCTGTTTTTT.

This chain joins TRBV25-1 and TRBJ1-1, with D maybe TRBD1 (6 bases). The V gene lost 6 bases and the J gene lost 7 bases, with 9 bases spanning the gap. This CDR3 has 11 amino acids. From germline, CDR1 is MGHDK and CDR2 SYGVNS. As DNA, the CDR3 is TGTGCCAGCAGGAAACAGGGTGAAGCTTTCTTT. As protein: CASRKQGEAFF.

The V call is TRBV7-2, the J call TRBJ2-6, with D uncertain. CDR1 and CDR2 (germline): SGHTA, FQGNSA. This CDR3 has 17 amino acids. The ends were cut back, 1 base at V and 0 bases at J, with 10 bases in the middle. CDR3 loop: CASSLGLPRSGANVLTF. The CDR3, as DNA: TGTGCCAGCAGCTTAGGACTTCCCCGCTCTGGGGCCAACGTCCTGACTTTC.

This chain connects TRBV19 to TRBJ1-5; D unresolved. The CDR3 covers 15 residues. V lost 4 bases to trimming and J lost 7 bases, with 17 bases between them. In germline, CDR1 is LNHDA, CDR2 SQIVND (reference sequence). The CDR3 loop reads CASSTTIPIYQPQHF. The CDR3 nucleotides are TGTGCCAGTAGTACCACAATCCCGATTTACCAGCCCCAGCATTTT.